The rows below give T cell receptor beta chains drawn from one sample of a study of blood T cell repertoires in COVID-19. Profiling relied on immunoSEQ multiplex PCR, and the TCRdb table lists in-frame clones only, not all of them. The top ten clones hold approximately 6.8% of a sample with fewer than 75,000 clones, nearly 80% of them seen once. Sequenced material: peripheral blood. The receptors were sampled from a woman aged 55-70 years with acute or convalescent COVID-19. Both conserved end residues are part of each CDR3. A D gene is named only where the DNA matches it firmly. The size field is filled for only some rows; it gives once, few, many or a size class.

clone_size j_call d_call v_call cdr3_aa cdr3_nt
once TRBJ1-4 NA TRBV5-1 CASSSHLSGTEGEKLFF TGCGCCAGCAGCTCTCATTTGAGCGGGACTGAAGGCGAAAAACTGTTTTTT
NA TRBJ1-5 NA TRBV28 CASSSGEYQPQHF TGTGCCAGCAGTTCGGGGGAGTATCAGCCCCAGCATTTT
NA TRBJ2-1 TRBD1 TRBV5-6 CASSSGTGYNEQFF TGTGCCAGCAGCTCCGGGACAGGGTACAATGAGCAGTTCTTC
NA TRBJ2-7 NA TRBV7-6 CASSLRGNSYEQYF TGTGCCAGCAGTTTACGGGGAAACTCCTACGAGCAGTACTTC
few TRBJ1-5 NA TRBV4-3 CASSQGLGGGQPQHF TGCGCCAGCAGCCAAGGTTTGGGGGGAGGACAGCCCCAGCATTTT
few TRBJ1-1 NA TRBV25-1 CASGQGSEAFF TGTGCCAGCGGTCAGGGATCTGAAGCTTTCTTT
NA TRBJ2-7 NA TRBV7-9 CASRVFTLDRPPYEQYF TGTGCCAGCCGAGTCTTTACGTTGGACAGACCACCCTACGAGCAGTACTTC
once TRBJ1-2 TRBD1 TRBV6-5 CASSSGTGGGGYTF TGTGCCAGCAGTTCCGGGACAGGGGGAGGGGGCTACACCTTC
NA TRBJ2-3 TRBD2 TRBV5-1 CASSSGGSGGRYTQYF TGCGCCAGCAGCTCCGGTGGTAGCGGGGGGAGGTATACGCAGTATTTT
NA TRBJ2-1 NA TRBV6-5 CASRLQGLTYNEQFF TGTGCCAGCAGGCTACAGGGTTTGACCTACAATGAGCAGTTCTTC
NA TRBJ1-6 NA TRBV7-8 CASIRERDSPLHF TGTGCCAGCATTCGAGAGAGGGATTCACCCCTCCACTTT
NA TRBJ2-1 NA TRBV29-1 CSVDRGHPREQFF TGCAGCGTTGATAGGGGACACCCTCGTGAGCAGTTCTTC
NA TRBJ1-4 NA TRBV7-8 CASSPQGFGEKLFF TGTGCCAGCAGCCCCCAGGGTTTCGGTGAAAAACTGTTTTTT
NA TRBJ2-5 TRBD1 TRBV7-2 CASSTQRTGQTQYF TGTGCCAGCAGCACTCAGAGGACAGGTCAGACCCAGTACTTC
few TRBJ1-1 TRBD1 TRBV9 CASTSTGMNTEAFF TGTGCCAGCACCTCGACAGGGATGAACACTGAAGCTTTCTTT
NA TRBJ2-5 NA TRBV5-8 CASSLGRGAQETQYF TGTGCCAGCAGCTTGGGCCGGGGGGCCCAAGAGACCCAGTACTTC
NA TRBJ1-2 TRBD1 TRBV3-1/TRBV3-2 CASSQGTGEHGYTF TGTGCCAGCAGCCAAGGTACAGGGGAACATGGCTACACCTTC
NA TRBJ1-1 NA TRBV5-4 CASSLGAMNTEAFF TGTGCCAGCAGTTTGGGGGCTATGAACACTGAAGCTTTCTTT
once TRBJ2-3 TRBD1 TRBV5-1 CASSAGLPQGADTDTQYF TGCGCCAGCAGCGCCGGCCTTCCCCAGGGGGCTGATACAGATACGCAGTATTTT
NA TRBJ1-5 NA TRBV19 CASSIGVRHANSNQPQHF TGTGCCAGTAGTATAGGCGTTAGACATGCTAATAGCAATCAGCCCCAGCATTTT
NA TRBJ2-1 TRBD2 TRBV11-1 CASSLGAAGVNEQFF TGTGCCAGCAGCTTAGGGGCGGCGGGGGTGAATGAGCAGTTCTTC
NA TRBJ2-3 TRBD2 TRBV3-1/TRBV3-2 CASSQDRGGPSTDTQYF TGTGCCAGCAGCCAAGATCGGGGGGGGCCTTCCACAGATACGCAGTATTTT
NA TRBJ1-2 TRBD1 TRBV4-3 CASSQGQGAAWSYGYTF TGCGCCAGCAGCCAGGGACAGGGGGCAGCGTGGAGCTATGGCTACACCTTC